This TCR beta chain is drawn from a study of cytomegalovirus exposure and HLA in healthy donors. The donors (healthy individuals) were bone marrow donors. This clone was observed once. What it recognizes is unknown. This PCR relied on a set of 60 Vbeta primers and 13 Jbeta primers. Clones were read by immunoSEQ multiplex PCR, and TCRdb kept only the in-frame ones, dropping some. Among about 130,000 clones, 75% to 90% were seen once, and the ten largest hold 5.5% to 7%. Points from the study as a whole: According to the study, approximately 150 TCR beta chains were cytomegalovirus-associated. In a later analysis, CMV-associated beta chains were mostly HLA-associated, it appeared. Follow-up analysis found HLA locus-dependent TCR association rates, highest for DRB1 and lowest for HLA-C.

Trimming pared 4 bases from V and 2 bases from J, leaving 2 bases between. Germline CDR1 and CDR2: MNHEY and SMNVEV (reference sequence). The CDR3 has 11 amino acids. Sequences were obtained from PBMCs. This chain uses TRBV27 with TRBJ1-2; no reliable D call. This TCR was sampled from a woman between 40 and 50 years old in good health and CMV-seropositive. In DNA form, the CDR3 reads TGTGCCAGCAGTTCAAACTATGGCTACACCTTC. Its protein product is CASSSNYGYTF.